This T cell receptor beta chain was obtained from a study of PD-1 blockade in mismatch repair-deficient tumors. TCRdb keeps only in-frame clones here, not all; method: immunoSEQ multiplex PCR. The data contain 120,000 or so clones, about 86% of them seen just once; the ten biggest clones take up 13%. CDR1 is MNHNS, CDR2 SASEGT, per germline. The V gene lost 5 bases and the J gene lost 6 bases, with 7 bases spanning the gap. This CDR3 contains 11 residues. Mismatch repair deficiency was confirmed in all patients, by PCR or immunohistochemistry. Here the sequenced sample was peripheral blood, taken 44 weeks after starting pembrolizumab. V and J are TRBV6-1 and TRBJ1-2; D uncertain. The receptor comes from an adult with mismatch repair-deficient cancer. CDR3 nucleotide sequence: TGTGCCAGCAGTTCTAGGGATGGCTACACCTTC. Translated: CASSSRDGYTF.